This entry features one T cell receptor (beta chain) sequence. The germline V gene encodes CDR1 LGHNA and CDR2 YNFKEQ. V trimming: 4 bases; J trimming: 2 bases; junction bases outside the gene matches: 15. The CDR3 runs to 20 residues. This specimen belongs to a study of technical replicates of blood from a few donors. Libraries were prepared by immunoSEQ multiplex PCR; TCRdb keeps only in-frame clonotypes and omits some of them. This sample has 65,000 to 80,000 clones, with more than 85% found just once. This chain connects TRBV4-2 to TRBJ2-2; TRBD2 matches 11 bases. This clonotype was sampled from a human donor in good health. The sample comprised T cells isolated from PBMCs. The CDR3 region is CASSPRFWLAGGVNTGELFF. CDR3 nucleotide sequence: TGTGCCAGCAGCCCAAGGTTTTGGCTAGCGGGAGGCGTAAACACCGGGGAGCTGTTTTTT.